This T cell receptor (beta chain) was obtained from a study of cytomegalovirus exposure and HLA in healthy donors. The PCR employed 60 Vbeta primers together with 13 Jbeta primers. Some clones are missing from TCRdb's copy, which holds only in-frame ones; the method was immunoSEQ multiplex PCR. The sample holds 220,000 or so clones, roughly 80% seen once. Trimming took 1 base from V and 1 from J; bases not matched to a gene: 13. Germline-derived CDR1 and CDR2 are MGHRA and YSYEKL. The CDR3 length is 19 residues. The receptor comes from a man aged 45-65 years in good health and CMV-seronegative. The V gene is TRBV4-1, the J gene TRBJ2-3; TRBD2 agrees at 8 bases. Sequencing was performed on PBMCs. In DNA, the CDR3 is TGCGCCAGCAGCCAAGTGGGGCTAGCGGGCCCGCTAGGCACAGATACGCAGTATTTT. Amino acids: CASSQVGLAGPLGTDTQYF.